This T cell receptor (beta chain) was identified during a study of shared clonotypes between healthy human individuals. Naive CD8 cells lacked CD45RO, underwent positive selection for CCR7 and left out terminally differentiated effector memory CD45RA+ cells. Clones were sequenced by immunoSEQ multiplex PCR, and TCRdb holds only the in-frame ones, with some missing. The repertoire holds roughly 2.1 million clones, 85% to 95% seen once, with over 1.5% in the top ten. This CDR3 region has 14 residues. This TCR derives from a man aged 18 to 30 in good health. Some clones in this sample may be carry-over from other donors' samples. The specimen was naive CD8+ T cells from PBMCs. The chain joins TRBV21-1 to TRBJ2-5. TRBV21-1 is deemed a pseudogene. CDR3: CASSLSKPQETQYF. The CDR3 bases are TGTGCCAGCAGCCTTTCAAAACCCCAAGAGACCCAGTACTTC.